This T cell receptor (beta chain) was observed in a study of T cells in Graves' hyperthyroidism and ophthalmopathy. V lost 5 bases, J lost 2 bases, and 6 bases stayed unmatched. Germline V CDR1 and CDR2: PRHDT, FYEKMQ (reference sequence). The CDR3 runs 15 residues. Amplified TCR beta CDR3 regions derived from RNA transcripts. Primed by the HTBI set, a first-round RT-PCR was run on the TCR CDR3. Via MiXCR, TCRdb re-called the multiplex PCR reads, giving one row per CDR3 protein. The sample shows about 600,000 distinct CDR3 sequences, approximately 16% of them seen only once. This clonotype was picked up many times.

The TCR comes from a woman aged 40 to 50 with Graves' ophthalmopathy. Input material: blood. The chain carries TRBV13 and TRBJ2-3; 8 nucleotides match TRBD2. DNA for the CDR3: TGTGCCAGCAGCCGCCGACTAGCGATCACAGATACGCAGTATTTT. Encoded protein: CASSRRLAITDTQYF.